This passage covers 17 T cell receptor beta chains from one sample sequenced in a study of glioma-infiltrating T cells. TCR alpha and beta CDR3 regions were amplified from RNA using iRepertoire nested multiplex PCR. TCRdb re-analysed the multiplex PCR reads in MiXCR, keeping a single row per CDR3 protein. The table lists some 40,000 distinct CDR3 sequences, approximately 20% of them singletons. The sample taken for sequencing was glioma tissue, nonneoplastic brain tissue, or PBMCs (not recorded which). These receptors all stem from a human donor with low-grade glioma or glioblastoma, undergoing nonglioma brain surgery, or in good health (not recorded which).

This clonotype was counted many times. This CDR3 reads CASSLEQGWNTEAFF. CDR3 coding DNA: TGTGCCAGCAGCTTAGAACAGGGTTGGAACACTGAAGCTTTCTTT. The chain joins TRBV7-9 to TRBJ1-1; possible D gene TRBD1, 6 bases. V shed 1 base and J shed 1 base, with 10 bases lying between them. The CDR3 contains 15 residues. Germline values: CDR1 SEHNR, CDR2 FQNEAQ (reference sequence).

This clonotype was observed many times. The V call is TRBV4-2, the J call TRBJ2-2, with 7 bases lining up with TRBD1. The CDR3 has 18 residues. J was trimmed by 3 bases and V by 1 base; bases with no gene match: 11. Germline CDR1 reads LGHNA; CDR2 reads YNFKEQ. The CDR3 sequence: CASSQAETRDRYTGELFF. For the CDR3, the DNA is TGTGCCAGCAGCCAAGCCGAAACCCGGGACAGATACACCGGGGAGCTGTTTTTT.

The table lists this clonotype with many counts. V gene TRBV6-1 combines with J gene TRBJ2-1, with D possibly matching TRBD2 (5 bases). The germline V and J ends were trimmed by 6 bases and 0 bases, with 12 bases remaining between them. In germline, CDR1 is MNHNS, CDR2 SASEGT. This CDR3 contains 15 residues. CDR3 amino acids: CASSPGMSSYNEQFF. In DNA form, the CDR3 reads TGTGCCAGCAGCCCCGGGATGAGCTCCTACAATGAGCAGTTCTTC.

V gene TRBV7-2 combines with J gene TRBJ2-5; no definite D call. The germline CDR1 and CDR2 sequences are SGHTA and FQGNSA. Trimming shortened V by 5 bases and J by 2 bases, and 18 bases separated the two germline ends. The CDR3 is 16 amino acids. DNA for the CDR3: TGTGCCAGCAGCCCATCCCCCGGGCCACCTCAAGAGACCCAGTACTTC. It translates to CASSPSPGPPQETQYF.

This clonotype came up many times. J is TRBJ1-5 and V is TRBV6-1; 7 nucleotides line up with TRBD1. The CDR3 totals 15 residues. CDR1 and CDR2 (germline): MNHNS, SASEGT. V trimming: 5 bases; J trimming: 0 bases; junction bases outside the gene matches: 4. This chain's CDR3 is CASSSGTASNQPQHF. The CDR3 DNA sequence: TGTGCCAGCAGTAGTGGGACAGCTAGCAATCAGCCCCAGCATTTT.

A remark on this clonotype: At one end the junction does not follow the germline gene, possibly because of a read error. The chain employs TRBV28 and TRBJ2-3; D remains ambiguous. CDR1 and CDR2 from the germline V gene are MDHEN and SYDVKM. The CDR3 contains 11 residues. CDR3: CASSLCDTQYF. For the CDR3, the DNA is TGTGCCAGCAGTTTATGTGATACCCAGTATTTT.

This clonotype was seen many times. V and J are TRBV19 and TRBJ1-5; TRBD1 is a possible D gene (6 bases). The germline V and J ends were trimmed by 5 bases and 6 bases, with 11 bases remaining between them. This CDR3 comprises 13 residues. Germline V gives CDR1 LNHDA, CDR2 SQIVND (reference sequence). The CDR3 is CASSPGHLQPQHF. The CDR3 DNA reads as TGTGCCAGTAGTCCGGGACACCTTCAGCCCCAGCATTTT.

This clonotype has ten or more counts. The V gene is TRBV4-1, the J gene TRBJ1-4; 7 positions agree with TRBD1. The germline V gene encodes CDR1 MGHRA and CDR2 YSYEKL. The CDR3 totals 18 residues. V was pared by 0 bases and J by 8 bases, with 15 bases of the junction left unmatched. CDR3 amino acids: CASSQDELGRGYPEKLFF. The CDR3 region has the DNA TGCGCCAGCAGCCAAGACGAATTGGGCAGGGGGTATCCGGAAAAACTGTTTTTT.

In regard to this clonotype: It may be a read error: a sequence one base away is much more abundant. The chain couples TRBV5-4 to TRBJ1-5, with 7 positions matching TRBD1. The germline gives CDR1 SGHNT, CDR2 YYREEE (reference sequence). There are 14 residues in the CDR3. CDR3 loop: CASSVQGRGQPRHF. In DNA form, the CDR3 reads TGTGCCAGCAGCGTTCAGGGGAGGGGACAGCCCCGGCATTTT. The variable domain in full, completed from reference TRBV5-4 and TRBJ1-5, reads ETGVTQSPTHLIKTRGQQVTLRCSSQSGHNTVSWYQQALGQGPQFIFQYYREEENGRGNFPPRFSGLQFPNYSSELNVNALELDDSALYLCASSVQGRGQPRHFGDGTRLSIL.

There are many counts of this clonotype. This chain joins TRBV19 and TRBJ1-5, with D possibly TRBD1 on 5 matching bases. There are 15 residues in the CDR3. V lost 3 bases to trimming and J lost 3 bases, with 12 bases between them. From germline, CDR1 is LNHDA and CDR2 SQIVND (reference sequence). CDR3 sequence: CASSIRDGLNQPQHF. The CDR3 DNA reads TGTGCCAGTAGTATTAGGGACGGACTCAATCAGCCCCAGCATTTT. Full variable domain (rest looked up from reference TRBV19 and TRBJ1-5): DGGITQSPKYLFRKEGQNVTLSCEQNLNHDAMYWYRQDPGQGLRLIYYSQIVNDFQKGDIAEGYSVSREKKESFPLTVTSAQKNPTAFYLCASSIRDGLNQPQHFGDGTRLSIL.

The CDR3 DNA reads TGCAGCGTAGCAGTGGGAGATACGCAGTATTTT. It translates to CSVAVGDTQYF. This rearrangement joins TRBV29-1 to TRBJ2-3; D is unclear. V was clipped by 6 bases and J by 5 bases, with 9 bases between them. This CDR3 region has 11 residues. Germline-derived CDR1 and CDR2 are SQVTM and ANQGSEA.

The chain's CDR3 is CATPPNEQFF. The CDR3 DNA reads TGTGCCACCCCCCCCAATGAGCAGTTCTTC. This chain uses TRBV2 with TRBJ2-1; D unresolved. Per the germline V gene, CDR1 is SNHLY and CDR2 is FYNNEI. The ends were cut back, 10 bases at V and 6 bases at J, with 7 bases in the middle. CDR3 length: 10 amino acids.

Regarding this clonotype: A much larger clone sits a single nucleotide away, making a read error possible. In DNA, the CDR3 is TGTGCCAGCAGCTTAGAGTCTGCCCGAAAAAGGAACACTGAAGCTTTCTTT. This encodes CASSLESARKRNTEAFF. The chain has TRBV11-2 and TRBJ1-1; D unclear. There are 17 residues in the CDR3. The V gene's germline CDR1 is SGHAT and CDR2 FQNNGV. V shed 0 bases and J shed 1 base, with 15 bases lying between them.

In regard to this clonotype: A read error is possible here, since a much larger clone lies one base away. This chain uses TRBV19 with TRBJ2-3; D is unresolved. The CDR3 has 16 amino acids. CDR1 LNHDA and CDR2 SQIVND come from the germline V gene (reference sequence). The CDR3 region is CASASDQLKIPDTKYF. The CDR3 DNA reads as TGTGCCAGTGCTTCGGACCAGCTTAAGATTCCGGATACGAAGTATTTT.

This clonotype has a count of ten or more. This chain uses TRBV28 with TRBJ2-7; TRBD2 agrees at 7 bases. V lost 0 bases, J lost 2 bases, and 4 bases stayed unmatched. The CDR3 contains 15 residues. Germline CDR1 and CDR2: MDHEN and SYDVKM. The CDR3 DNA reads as TGTGCCAGCAGTTTATGGGGAGGGGCGGCCTACGAGCAGTACTTC. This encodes CASSLWGGAAYEQYF.

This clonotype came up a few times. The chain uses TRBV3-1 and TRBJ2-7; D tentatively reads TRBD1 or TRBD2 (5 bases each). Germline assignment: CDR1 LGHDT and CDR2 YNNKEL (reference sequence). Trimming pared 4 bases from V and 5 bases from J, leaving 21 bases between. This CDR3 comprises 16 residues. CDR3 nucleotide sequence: TGTGCCAGCAGCCGAGTCCTCGGGACCCCGCGCGACGAGCAGTACTTC. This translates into CASSRVLGTPRDEQYF.

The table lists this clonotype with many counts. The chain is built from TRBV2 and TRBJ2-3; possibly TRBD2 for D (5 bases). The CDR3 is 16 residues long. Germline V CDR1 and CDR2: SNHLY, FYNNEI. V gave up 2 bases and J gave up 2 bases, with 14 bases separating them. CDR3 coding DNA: TGTGCCAGCAGTGAAAATGAGGCCGGACTCACAGATACGCAGTATTTT. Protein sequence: CASSENEAGLTDTQYF. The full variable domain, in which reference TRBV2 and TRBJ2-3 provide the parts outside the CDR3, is EPEVTQTPSHQVTQMGQEVILRCVPISNHLYFYWYRQILGQKVEFLVSFYNNEISEKSEIFDDQFSVERPDGSNFTLKIRSTKLEDSAMYFCASSENEAGLTDTQYFGPGTRLTVL.